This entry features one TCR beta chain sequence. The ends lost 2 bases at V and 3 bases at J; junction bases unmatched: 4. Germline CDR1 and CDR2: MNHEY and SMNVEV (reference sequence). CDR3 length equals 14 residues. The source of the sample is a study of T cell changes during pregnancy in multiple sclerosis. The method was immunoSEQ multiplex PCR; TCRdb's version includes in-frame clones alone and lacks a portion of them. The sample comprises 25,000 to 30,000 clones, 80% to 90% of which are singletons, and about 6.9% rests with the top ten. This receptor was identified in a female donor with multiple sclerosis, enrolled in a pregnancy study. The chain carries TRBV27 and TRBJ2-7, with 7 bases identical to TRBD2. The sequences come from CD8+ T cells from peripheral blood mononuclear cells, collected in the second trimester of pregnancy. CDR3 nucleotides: TGTGCCAGCAGTTTAAAACGGGGGGACTACGAGCAGTACTTC. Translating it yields CASSLKRGDYEQYF.